This TCR beta chain was documented in a study of blood T cell repertoires in COVID-19. Study details: Some COVID-19 samples were acute and others convalescent; all came from the United States, Italy and Spain.

The authors' processing: Estimated nucleated cell counts came from reference gene primer amplification. Data came from immunoSEQ multiplex PCR; TCRdb stores just in-frame clones and leaves some out. V and J calls and clone size come straight from that table; D and trimming were deduced from the DNA. This table holds 270,000 or so clones, 81% found once. This CDR3 has 14 amino acids. Trimming removed 5 bases at V and 1 base at J, with 12 bases between. From germline, CDR1 is SGHVS and CDR2 FNYEAQ. The clonotype originates from a woman in her sixties with active or convalescent COVID-19. Sequencing input: peripheral blood. The chain joins TRBV7-6 to TRBJ2-7; D may be TRBD1 (5 bases). CDR3 region: CASSPVGVSYEQYF. For the CDR3, the DNA is TGTGCCAGCAGCCCTGTAGGGGTTTCCTACGAGCAGTACTTC.